The 2 T cell receptor beta chains listed next were all sequenced from one sample in a study of T cell responses to AZD1222 COVID-19 vaccine. The repertoire was sequenced with immunoSEQ multiplex PCR; TCRdb's copy has only in-frame clones and lacks some. The repertoire consists of roughly 100,000 clones, with 91% occurring once and the leading ten covering over 40%. Sequenced here: peripheral blood, sampled on day 0 of AZD1222 vaccination. The receptor source for this set is an adult in good health.

This rearrangement joins TRBV15 to TRBJ2-7; no firm D call. The CDR3 length is 14 residues. CDR1 is LNHNV and CDR2 is YYDKDF in the germline V gene (reference sequence). Trimming pared 2 bases from V and 4 bases from J, leaving 12 bases between. CDR3 nucleotide sequence: TGTGCCACCAGCAGATCGGGCTTGGGGTACGAGCAGTACTTC. The encoded protein is CATSRSGLGYEQYF.

The chain combines TRBV5-4 with TRBJ1-1; 9 nucleotides line up with TRBD1. After removal of 4 bases from V and 0 bases from J, the junction contained 7 bases not matched to a gene. Germline CDR1 and CDR2: SGHNT and YYREEE (reference sequence). This CDR3 region has 16 residues. CDR3 sequence reads: CASSPGDRVMNTEAFF. CDR3 in DNA: TGTGCCAGCAGCCCTGGGGACAGGGTGATGAACACTGAAGCTTTCTTT.